This note documents a single TCR beta chain sequence. This sample was included in a study of blood T cell repertoires in COVID-19. CDR1 LGHDT and CDR2 YNNKEL come from the germline V gene (reference sequence). With 5 bases clipped from V and 6 bases from J, the junction kept 8 bases outside the gene matches. CDR3 length: 15 residues. In the authors' methods: How many nucleated cells were present was estimated from reference gene primer amplification. The table came from immunoSEQ multiplex PCR; TCRdb's copy has only in-frame clones and leaves some out. The V and J calls and clone size come from that table; D and trimming were worked out from the DNA. In the table there are more than 150,000 clones, 70% to 90% of which are singletons.

Specimen: peripheral blood. The chain is built from TRBV3-1 (or the pseudogene TRBV3-2) and TRBJ2-2; TRBD1 agrees at 8 bases. The source of this sequence is a woman of 80 years or more with acute or convalescent COVID-19. The DNA for the CDR3 is TGTGCCAGCAGCATTAGGACAGGGATATCCGGGGAGCTGTTTTTT. It specifies CASSIRTGISGELFF.